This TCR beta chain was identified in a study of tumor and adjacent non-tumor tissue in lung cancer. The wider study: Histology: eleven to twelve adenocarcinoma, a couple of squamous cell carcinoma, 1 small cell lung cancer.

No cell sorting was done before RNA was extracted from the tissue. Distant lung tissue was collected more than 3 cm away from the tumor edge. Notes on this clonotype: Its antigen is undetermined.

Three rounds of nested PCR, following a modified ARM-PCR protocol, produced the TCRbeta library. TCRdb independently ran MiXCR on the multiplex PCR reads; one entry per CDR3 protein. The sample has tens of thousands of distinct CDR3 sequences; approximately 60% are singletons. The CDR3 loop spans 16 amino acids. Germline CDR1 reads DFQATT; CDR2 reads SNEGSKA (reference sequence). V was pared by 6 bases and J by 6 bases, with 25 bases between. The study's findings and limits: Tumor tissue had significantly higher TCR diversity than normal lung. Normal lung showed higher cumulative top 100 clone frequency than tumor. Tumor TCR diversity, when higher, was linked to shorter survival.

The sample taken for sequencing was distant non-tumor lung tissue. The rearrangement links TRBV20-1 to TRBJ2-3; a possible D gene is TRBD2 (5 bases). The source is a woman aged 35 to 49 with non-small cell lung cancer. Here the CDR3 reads CSARDFMGRGGDTQYF. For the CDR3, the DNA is TGCAGTGCCCGTGACTTTATGGGGAGAGGAGGCGATACGCAGTATTTT.